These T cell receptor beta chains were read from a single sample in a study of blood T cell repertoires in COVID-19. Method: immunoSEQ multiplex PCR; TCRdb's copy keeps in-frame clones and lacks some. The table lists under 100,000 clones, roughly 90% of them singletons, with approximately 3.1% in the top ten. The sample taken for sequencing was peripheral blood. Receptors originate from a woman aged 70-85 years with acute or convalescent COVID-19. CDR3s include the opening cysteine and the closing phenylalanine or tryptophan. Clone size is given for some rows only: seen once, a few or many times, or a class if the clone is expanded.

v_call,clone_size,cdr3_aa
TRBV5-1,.,CASSSFSGNTGELFF
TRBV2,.,CASSWDRASSYNSPLHF
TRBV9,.,CASSVMADSHEAFF
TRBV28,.,CASSLRTGGGQPQHF
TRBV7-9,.,CASSLEPGQGARRNTIYF
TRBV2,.,CASSRGLAGGLETQYF
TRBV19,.,CASKLSQGWDNEQFF
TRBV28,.,CASSLQGGKETQYF
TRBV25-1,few,CASSEMTRTGRSPLHF
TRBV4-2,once,CASSRLGASGGAYNEQFF
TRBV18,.,CASSNLVVGTDTQYF
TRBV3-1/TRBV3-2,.,CASSQAGTGDTGELFF
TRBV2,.,CASRAMHRGGYTF
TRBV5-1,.,CASSIGTRYEQYF
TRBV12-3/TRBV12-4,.,CASRRSGDTEAFF
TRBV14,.,CASSQDRTGLSGYTF
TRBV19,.,CASRRTGVQYF
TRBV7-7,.,CASRPAGLGNNEQFF
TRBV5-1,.,CASSPTGGMVNEAFF
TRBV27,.,CASSSLAGGPYEQYF
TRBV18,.,CASSPGQGLDEQYF
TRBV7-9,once,CASSPSGTNYNEQFF
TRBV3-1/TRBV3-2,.,CASSQVGRNTGELFF
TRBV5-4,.,CASSLQGGTEAFF
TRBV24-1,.,CATSETGTSDYNEQFF
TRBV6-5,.,CASRKTGTPSYGYTF
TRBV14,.,CASSQVGGVSGNTIYF
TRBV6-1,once,CASSERPVSNEKLFF
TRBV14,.,CASSRGLATETQYF
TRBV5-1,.,CASSLERGGSYNEQFF
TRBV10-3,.,CAISLDRGNGGYTF
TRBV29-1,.,CSVEGYLAGGPIRYNEQFF
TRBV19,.,CASSASGSGTEQYF
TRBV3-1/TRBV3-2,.,CASSQDAQLRYNSPLHF
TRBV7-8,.,CASRKKGTGTEAFF
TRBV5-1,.,CASSLRGVNEQFF
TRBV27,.,CASSLTWAYNSPLHF
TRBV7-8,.,CASSPRPQVYEQYF
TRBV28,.,CASSYGLYEQYF
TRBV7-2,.,CASSSTSGGPPAELFF
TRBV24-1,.,CATSDHRRGGYTF
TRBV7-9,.,CASSLGTNEKLFF
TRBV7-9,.,CASSLIQAGANTEAFF
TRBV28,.,CASSSPRQGSSYNSPLHF
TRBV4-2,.,CASSQAAGTVAYEQYF
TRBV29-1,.,CSVEDPTGTLATQYF
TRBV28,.,CASSFSGSNYGYTF
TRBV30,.,CAWSARGSSGNTIYF
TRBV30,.,CAWSRGGGYTF
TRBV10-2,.,CASSESRTGFWSEQYF
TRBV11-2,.,CASSLSGGQPQHF
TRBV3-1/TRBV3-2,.,CASSQTTGRRETQYF
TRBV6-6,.,CASIRQGMDQPQHF
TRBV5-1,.,CASRAKGKVANQPQHF
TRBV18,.,CASSPSRGTSGGNQETQYF
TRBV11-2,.,CASSSASGGLEQYF
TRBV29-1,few,CSVARQTGYYGYTF
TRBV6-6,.,CAAQGVHEQFF
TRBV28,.,CASTGGSFYGYTF
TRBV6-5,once,CASRTGGLETQYF